This entry lists 20 T cell receptor beta chains sequenced from one sample in a study of T cells after yellow fever vaccination. From the 5' RACE reads, TCRdb called clonotypes with MiXCR, one entry per CDR3 protein. This repertoire shows roughly 500,000 distinct CDR3 sequences, 19% found once; its top ten account for approximately 14%. The sample here was PBMCs, taken 15 days after the yellow fever booster vaccination. The source is a man under 40 who received the YFV17D yellow fever vaccine.

This clonotype was counted many times. The J gene is TRBJ2-3, the V gene TRBV5-1, with D possibly TRBD1 on 5 matching bases. Trimming left V 0 bases short and J 0 bases short, with 5 bases between. The CDR3 loop spans 14 amino acids. Per the germline V gene, CDR1 is SGHRS and CDR2 is YFSETQ. The CDR3: CASSLGQSTDTQYF. The DNA of the CDR3 is TGCGCCAGCAGCTTGGGACAGAGCACAGATACGCAGTATTTT. The variable domain in full, with the rest retrieved from reference TRBV5-1 and TRBJ2-3, is KAGVTQTPRYLIKTRGQQVTLSCSPISGHRSVSWYQQTPGQGLQFLFEYFSETQRNKGNFPGRFSGRQFSNSRSEMNVSTLELGDSALYLCASSLGQSTDTQYFGPGTRLTVL.

The chain combines TRBV20-1 with TRBJ2-1, with 9 bases lining up with TRBD2. CDR3 length: 16 amino acids. Looked up from germline, CDR1 is DFQATT and CDR2 is SNEGSKA (reference sequence). V lost 6 bases to trimming and J lost 2 bases; unmatched junction nucleotides: 11. Here the CDR3 reads CSAGWAGGPAYNEQFF. In DNA, the CDR3 is TGCAGTGCGGGGTGGGCGGGAGGGCCGGCCTACAATGAGCAGTTCTTC.

This rearrangement joins TRBV20-1 to TRBJ1-4; possible D gene TRBD1, 6 bases. Trimming removed 6 bases from V and 5 bases from J, with 10 bases in between. CDR3 size: 12 residues. Germline CDR1 reads DFQATT; CDR2 reads SNEGSKA (reference sequence). The CDR3 DNA sequence: TGCAGTGCGGACAGAGAGAATGAAAAACTGTTTTTT. Translating it yields CSADRENEKLFF.

The chain joins TRBV20-1 to TRBJ2-3, with TRBD2 as a possible D gene (6 bases). Germline V lookup: CDR1 DFQATT, CDR2 SNEGSKA (reference sequence). V was clipped by 7 bases and J by 0 bases, with 8 bases between them. The CDR3 runs to 12 residues. The DNA for the CDR3 is TGCAGTGGGGGGGACAGCACAGATACGCAGTATTTT. It yields the protein CSGGDSTDTQYF.

The rearrangement joins TRBV30 to TRBJ1-2, with D hard to call. The CDR3 covers 11 residues. V was clipped by 2 bases and J by 6 bases, with 7 bases between them. Germline values: CDR1 GTSNPN, CDR2 SVGIG (reference sequence). The CDR3 loop reads CAWSWENGYTF. In DNA, the CDR3 is TGTGCCTGGAGTTGGGAAAATGGCTACACCTTC.

This clonotype was seen only a few times. The gene calls are TRBV27 and TRBJ2-2, with D tentatively TRBD2 (6 bases). Germline CDR1 MNHEY, CDR2 SMNVEV (reference sequence). This CDR3 comprises 14 residues. V dropped 5 bases and J dropped 2 bases, with 9 bases sitting between them. The CDR3 reads CASSHGLNTGELFF. CDR3 coding DNA: TGTGCCAGCAGTCACGGACTAAACACCGGGGAGCTGTTTTTT.

This clonotype was recorded a few times. Given a much more abundant clone one base away, this may be a read error. V is TRBV28 and J is TRBJ2-3, with no clear D. Germline CDR1 reads MDHEN; CDR2 reads SYDVKM. The CDR3 has 11 amino acids. Trimming removed 7 bases at V and 2 bases at J, with 4 bases between. The CDR3 bases are TGTGCCAGCACCACCACAGATACGCAGTATTTT. Protein product: CASTTTDTQYF.

Ten or more counts support this clonotype. The chain links TRBV12-3 or TRBV12-4 to TRBJ2-2, with 12 bases that match TRBD2. V trimming: 7 bases; J trimming: 1 base; junction bases outside the gene matches: 4. This CDR3 region has 16 residues. The CDR3 sequence is CASIKGLAGNTGELFF. For the CDR3, the DNA is TGTGCCAGCATTAAGGGACTAGCGGGGAACACCGGGGAGCTGTTTTTT.

There are a few counts of this clonotype. The chain is built from TRBV7-2 and TRBJ1-6; TRBD1 matches at 8 bases. Germline V gene sequence: CDR1 SGHTA, CDR2 FQGNSA. The CDR3 extends over 14 amino acids. The J segment lost 10 bases and the V segment lost 4 bases, leaving 6 bases of the junction unmatched. CDR3 nucleotide sequence: TGTGCCAGCAGCTCAAGGACAGGGTGGTCACCCCTCCACTTT. This encodes CASSSRTGWSPLHF.

The chain employs TRBV29-1 and TRBJ2-7; D not resolved. V gave up 0 bases and J gave up 0 bases, with 9 bases separating them. The CDR3 is 14 amino acids. In germline, CDR1 is SQVTM, CDR2 ANQGSEA. The CDR3, as DNA: TGCAGCGTTGAAGACCCTCCAGGCTCCTACGAGCAGTACTTC. The encoded protein is CSVEDPPGSYEQYF.

This clonotype was observed a few times. V and J are TRBV7-9 and TRBJ1-4; D is uncertain. Germline CDR1 and CDR2: SEHNR and FQNEAQ (reference sequence). The V gene lost 5 bases and the J gene lost 8 bases, with 9 bases spanning the gap. This CDR3 spans 12 amino acids. This CDR3 reads CASSTHGEKLFF. The CDR3 DNA reads TGTGCCAGCAGCACTCACGGAGAAAAACTGTTTTTT.

This chain links TRBV29-1 with TRBJ2-4; D unresolved. Germline-derived CDR1 and CDR2 are SQVTM and ANQGSEA. CDR3 length equals 13 residues. Deletions cut 2 bases from V and 1 base from J, with 6 bases between. DNA of the CDR3: TGCAGCGTTGAACTAGGGGCCAAAAACATTCAGTACTTC. Encoded protein: CSVELGAKNIQYF.

The genes are TRBV7-2 and TRBJ2-2, with 14 bases matching TRBD2. Per germline, CDR1 SGHTA and CDR2 FQGNSA. After removal of 5 bases from V and 5 bases from J, the junction contained 4 bases not matched to a gene. There are 16 residues in the CDR3. The chain's CDR3 is CASSLTSGRETGELFF. In DNA form, the CDR3 reads TGTGCCAGCAGCCTGACTAGCGGGAGGGAGACCGGGGAGCTGTTTTTT.

The rearrangement uses TRBV5-1 and TRBJ2-1, with D perhaps TRBD1 (6 bases). The V and J ends lost 1 base and 5 bases respectively, with 13 bases between them. The CDR3 is made up of 15 amino acids. The germline CDR1 and CDR2 sequences are SGHRS and YFSETQ. As DNA, the CDR3 is TGCGCCAGCAGCTTGACCGGACAGATCAACAATGAGCAGTTCTTC. This sequence encodes CASSLTGQINNEQFF.

The chain couples TRBV12-3 or TRBV12-4 to TRBJ2-5, with 9 bases lining up with TRBD1. This CDR3 is built from 16 residues. J gave up 5 bases and V 6 bases, and 13 bases lay outside the gene matches. The CDR3 sequence is CASSTAPGQGWETQYF. CDR3 coding DNA: TGTGCCAGCAGCACAGCCCCGGGACAGGGCTGGGAGACCCAGTACTTC.

The gene calls are TRBV27 and TRBJ2-6; D is uncertain. Germline V gives CDR1 MNHEY, CDR2 SMNVEV (reference sequence). The CDR3 extends over 13 amino acids. V was pared by 2 bases and J by 10 bases, with 9 bases between. In nucleotides, the CDR3 is TGTGCCAGCAGTTTAATGGCTTCTAACGTCCTGACTTTC. Protein product: CASSLMASNVLTF.

The gene calls are TRBV29-1 and TRBJ2-2; 10 positions match TRBD2. J gave up 7 bases and V 4 bases, and 15 bases lay outside the gene matches. Germline CDR1 SQVTM, CDR2 ANQGSEA. The CDR3 is 17 amino acids. CDR3 sequence reads: CSVARVSSGRGGGELFF. The CDR3 DNA reads as TGCAGCGTTGCTAGGGTTTCTAGCGGGAGAGGAGGCGGGGAGCTGTTTTTT.

This clonotype was seen many times. This rearrangement joins TRBV19 to TRBJ2-1, with TRBD1 matching over 8 bases. The CDR3 length is 15 residues. V shed 6 bases and J 2 bases; nucleotides not matched to a gene: 6. In germline, CDR1 is LNHDA, CDR2 SQIVND (reference sequence). The CDR3 DNA reads as TGTGCCAGTAGCAGACAGGGGTCACCCTACAATGAGCAGTTCTTC. Protein product: CASSRQGSPYNEQFF.

This chain joins TRBV6-2 or TRBV6-3 and TRBJ2-1; the match to TRBD2 covers 9 bases. This CDR3 contains 15 residues. V dropped 5 bases and J dropped 2; count of bases not matched to a gene: 4. Germline CDR1 and CDR2: MNHEY and SVGEGT. The CDR3 loop reads CASSRAGGPYNEQFF. DNA of the CDR3: TGTGCCAGCAGTCGAGCGGGAGGCCCCTACAATGAGCAGTTCTTC.

This clonotype was counted only a few times. The chain recombines TRBV10-3 with TRBJ2-1; D remains unclear. Per germline, CDR1 ENHRY and CDR2 SYGVKD. V was shortened by 2 bases and J by 6 bases, with 8 bases between the two germline ends. The CDR3 has 13 amino acids. The CDR3 sequence: CAISEGPRNEQFF. In DNA form, the CDR3 reads TGTGCCATCAGTGAGGGACCTCGCAATGAGCAGTTCTTC.